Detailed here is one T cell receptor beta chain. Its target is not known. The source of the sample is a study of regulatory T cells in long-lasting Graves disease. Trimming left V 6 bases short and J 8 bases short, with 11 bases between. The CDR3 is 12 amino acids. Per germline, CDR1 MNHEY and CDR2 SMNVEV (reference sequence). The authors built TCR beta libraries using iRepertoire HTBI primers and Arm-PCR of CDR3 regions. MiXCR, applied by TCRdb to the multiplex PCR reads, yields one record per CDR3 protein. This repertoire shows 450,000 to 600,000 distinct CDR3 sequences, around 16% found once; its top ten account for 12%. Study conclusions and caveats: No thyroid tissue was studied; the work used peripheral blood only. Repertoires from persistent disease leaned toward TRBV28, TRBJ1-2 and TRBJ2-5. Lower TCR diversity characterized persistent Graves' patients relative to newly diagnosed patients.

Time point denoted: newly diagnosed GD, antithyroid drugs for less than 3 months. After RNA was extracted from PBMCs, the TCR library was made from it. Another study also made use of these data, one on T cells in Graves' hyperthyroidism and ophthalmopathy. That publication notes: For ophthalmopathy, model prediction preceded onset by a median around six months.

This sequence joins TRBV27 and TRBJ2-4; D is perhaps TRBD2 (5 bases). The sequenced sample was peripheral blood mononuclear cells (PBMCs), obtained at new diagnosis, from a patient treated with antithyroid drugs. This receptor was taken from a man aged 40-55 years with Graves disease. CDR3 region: CASSQPGDIQYF. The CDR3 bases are TGTGCCAGCAGCCAACCCGGGGACATTCAGTACTTC.